This T cell receptor (beta chain) was identified during a study of CD8 T cells in ankylosing spondylitis. The CDR3 loop spans 14 amino acids. V was shortened by 3 bases and J by 2 bases, with 11 bases between the two germline ends. Germline V gene data show CDR1 as WNHNN and CDR2 as SYGVQD (reference sequence). The table lists this clonotype with many counts. TCRdb re-analysed the 5' RACE reads in MiXCR, keeping a single row per CDR3 protein. The repertoire has 150,000 to 200,000 distinct CDR3 sequences, 11% of them found once; the top ten carry 25% to 35%. V usage is TRBV10-1 and J usage is TRBJ2-7; D is ambiguous. Material for sequencing was blood, either unsorted or a sorted T cell fraction (not recorded which). This TCR was recovered from a male donor with ankylosing spondylitis or in good health (not recorded which). Written as DNA, the CDR3 is TGCGCCAGCAGTGATCACGGCCTCGCCTACGAGCAGTACTTC. Translating it yields CASSDHGLAYEQYF.